Listed here is a single T cell receptor beta chain. Unique molecular identifiers were incorporated during preparation of the TCRbeta library. Via MiXCR, TCRdb re-called the PCR reads, giving one row per CDR3 protein. The data show hundreds of thousands of distinct CDR3 sequences, 16% seen once. The sample comes from a study of T-cell reconstitution after alpha-beta-depleted transplantation in children. The CDR3 has 14 amino acids. Trimming cost V 4 bases and J 4 bases, with 12 bases left between them. CDR1 is MNHEY, CDR2 SVGEGT, per germline. This TCR was recovered from a human donor who donated a stem cell graft to a child with acute myeloid leukemia. The chain is built from TRBV6-2 or TRBV6-3 and TRBJ2-3, with D perhaps TRBD1 (6 bases). The sample consisted of PBMCs from the stem cell graft donor, taken from the stem cell graft. CDR3 residues: CASSFNRDPDTQYF. CDR3 in DNA: TGTGCCAGCAGTTTCAACAGGGACCCAGATACGCAGTATTTT.